The present T cell receptor beta chain was sequenced within a study of cytomegalovirus exposure and HLA in healthy donors. Study-wide points: Per a later analysis, HLA-associated TCR beta chains showed more clonal expansion than other, equally common TCR beta chains.

Primers: 60 Vbeta forward and 13 Jbeta reverse. TCRdb's table, derived via immunoSEQ multiplex PCR, lists solely in-frame clones and lacks some. The sample includes approximately 65,000 clones, roughly two thirds of them seen just once. CDR3 length: 15 residues. Germline CDR1 LNHDA, CDR2 SQIVND (reference sequence). V was clipped by 2 bases and J by 2 bases, with 13 bases between them. Note on this clone: The antigen remains undetermined.

The sample was PBMCs. The clonotype originates from a man aged 35 to 55 in good health and CMV-seropositive. This sequence joins TRBV19 and TRBJ2-7, with D possibly TRBD1 on 6 matching bases. This chain's CDR3 is CASSINQGPTYEQYF. In DNA form, the CDR3 reads TGTGCCAGTAGTATAAATCAGGGGCCGACCTACGAGCAGTACTTC.